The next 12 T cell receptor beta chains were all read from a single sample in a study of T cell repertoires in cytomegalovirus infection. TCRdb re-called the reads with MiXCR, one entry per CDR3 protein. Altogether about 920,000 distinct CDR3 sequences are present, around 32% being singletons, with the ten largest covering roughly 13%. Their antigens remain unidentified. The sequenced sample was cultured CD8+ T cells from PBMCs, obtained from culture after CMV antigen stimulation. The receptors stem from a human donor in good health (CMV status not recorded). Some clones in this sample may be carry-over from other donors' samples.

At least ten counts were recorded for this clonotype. The CDR3 DNA sequence: TGTGCCAGCAGCATAACCGGGACAATCTCCTACAATGAGCAGTTCTTC. This codes for CASSITGTISYNEQFF. V is TRBV7-6 and J is TRBJ2-1; TRBD1 is a possible D gene (6 bases). The CDR3 length is 16 residues. Germline V gene data show CDR1 as SGHVS and CDR2 as FNYEAQ. The ends were cut back, 5 bases at V and 0 bases at J, with 14 bases in the middle. The whole variable domain, remainder taken from reference TRBV7-6 and TRBJ2-1, is GAGVSQSPRYKVTKRGQDVALRCDPISGHVSLYWYRQALGQGPEFLTYFNYEAQQDKSGLPNDRFSAERPEGSISTLTIQRTEQRDSAMYRCASSITGTISYNEQFFGPGTRLTVL.

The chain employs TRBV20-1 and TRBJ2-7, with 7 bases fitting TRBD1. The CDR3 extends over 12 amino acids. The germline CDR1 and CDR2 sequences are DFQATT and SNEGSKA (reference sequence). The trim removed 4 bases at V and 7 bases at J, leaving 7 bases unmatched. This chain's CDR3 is CSATGQLLEQYV. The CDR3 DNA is TGCAGTGCTACGGGACAGCTCCTAGAGCAGTACGTC.

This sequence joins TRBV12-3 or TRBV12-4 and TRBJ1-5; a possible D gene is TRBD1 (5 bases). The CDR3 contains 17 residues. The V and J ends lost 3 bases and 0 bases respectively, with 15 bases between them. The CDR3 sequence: CASSFSRDPYSNQPQHF. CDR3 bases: TGTGCCAGCAGTTTCAGTCGGGACCCCTATAGCAATCAGCCCCAGCATTTT.

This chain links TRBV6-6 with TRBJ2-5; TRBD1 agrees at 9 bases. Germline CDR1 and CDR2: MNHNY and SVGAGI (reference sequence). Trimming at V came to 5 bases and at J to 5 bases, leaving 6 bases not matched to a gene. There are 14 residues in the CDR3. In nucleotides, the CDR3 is TGTGCCAGCAGTCTACAGGGGGCTCTGGAGACCCAGTACTTC. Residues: CASSLQGALETQYF.

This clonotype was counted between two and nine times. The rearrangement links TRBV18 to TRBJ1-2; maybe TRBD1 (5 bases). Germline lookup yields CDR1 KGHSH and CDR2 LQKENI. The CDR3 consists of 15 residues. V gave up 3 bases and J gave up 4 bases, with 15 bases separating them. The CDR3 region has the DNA TGTGCCAGCTCACCGGGACGCCGGATAGTCTATGGCTACACCTTC. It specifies CASSPGRRIVYGYTF.

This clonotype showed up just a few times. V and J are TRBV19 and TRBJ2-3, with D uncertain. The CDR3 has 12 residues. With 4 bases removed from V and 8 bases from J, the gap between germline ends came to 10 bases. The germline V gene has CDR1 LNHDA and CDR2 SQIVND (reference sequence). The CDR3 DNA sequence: TGTGCCAGTAGTAAGAGATCGGGTACGCAGTATTTT. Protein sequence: CASSKRSGTQYF.

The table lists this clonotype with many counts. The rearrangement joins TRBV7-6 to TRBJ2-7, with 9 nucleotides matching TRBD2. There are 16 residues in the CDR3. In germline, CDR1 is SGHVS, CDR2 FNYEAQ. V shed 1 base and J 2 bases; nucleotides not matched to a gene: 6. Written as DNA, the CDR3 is TGTGCCAGCAGCTTAGGGGCGGGGGGGCTCCCCTACGAGCAGTACGTC. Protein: CASSLGAGGLPYEQYV.

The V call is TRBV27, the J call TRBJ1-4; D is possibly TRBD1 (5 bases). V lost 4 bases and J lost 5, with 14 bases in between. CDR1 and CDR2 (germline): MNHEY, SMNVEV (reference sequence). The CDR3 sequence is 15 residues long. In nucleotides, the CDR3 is TGTGCCAGCAGTTCGATCGGGTCAGGGAATGAAAAACTGTTTTTT. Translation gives CASSSIGSGNEKLFF. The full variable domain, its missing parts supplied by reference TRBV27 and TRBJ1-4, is EAQVTQNPRYLITVTGKKLTVTCSQNMNHEYMSWYRQDPGLGLRQIYYSMNVEVTDKGDVPEGYKVSRKEKRNFPLILESPSPNQTSLYFCASSSIGSGNEKLFFGSGTQLSVL.

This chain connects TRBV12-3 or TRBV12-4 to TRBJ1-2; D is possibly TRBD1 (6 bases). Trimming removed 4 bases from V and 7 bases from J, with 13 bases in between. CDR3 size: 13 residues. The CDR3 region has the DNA TGTGCCAGCAGTTCCTCAGGGGCCCGTGGCTACACCTTC. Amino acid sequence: CASSSSGARGYTF.

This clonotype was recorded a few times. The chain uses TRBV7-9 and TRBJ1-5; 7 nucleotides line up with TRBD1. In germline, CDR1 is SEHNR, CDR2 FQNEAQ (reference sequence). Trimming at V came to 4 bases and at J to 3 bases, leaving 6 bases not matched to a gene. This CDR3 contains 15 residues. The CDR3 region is CASSSRDSPNQPQHF. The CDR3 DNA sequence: TGTGCCAGCAGCTCCCGGGACAGTCCCAATCAGCCCCAGCATTTT.

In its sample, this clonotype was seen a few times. CDR3 bases: TGTGCCAGCAGTTCCCTCCAGCCCGGAATGAGGAGCTCCTACAATGAGCAGTTCTTC. Its protein is CASSSLQPGMRSSYNEQFF. The chain joins TRBV12-3 or TRBV12-4 to TRBJ2-1, with D unresolved. CDR3 length: 19 amino acids. Trimming removed 4 bases at V and 0 bases at J, with 22 bases between.

The chain's CDR3 is CASSHGRNTEAFF. The CDR3, as DNA: TGTGCCAGCAGCCACGGACGGAACACTGAAGCTTTCTTT. The chain joins TRBV14 to TRBJ1-1; D unresolved. There are 13 residues in the CDR3. Germline V gives CDR1 SGHDN, CDR2 FVKESK. V dropped 3 bases and J dropped 1 base, with 6 bases sitting between them.